Included here is one T cell receptor (beta chain) sequence, with context. The specificity of this receptor is unknown. Nothing much larger sits one base from this clone, and base qualities are not available. Based on the germline V gene, the CDR1 and CDR2 sequences are MNHNS and SASEGT. Measured from the cysteine to the phenylalanine, the CDR3 is 16 residues long. Left in the record is the CDR3 DNA by itself, 48 bases read in frame from the first base. Germline trimming: 4 bases from V, 4 bases from J; junction bases outside gene matches: 9. This entry comes from a study of blood T cell repertoires in COVID-19 (dated by TCRdb to the early 2020s). In the study overall: The collaborator samples originated in the United States, Italy and Spain and spanned the acute and convalescent phases of COVID-19. The material from the prospective study consisted of cDNA or gDNA derived from T cells, B-cell-depleted T cells, or PBMCs. The dataset comprised deeply sampled blood TCRbeta repertoires from subjects exposed to, actively infected with, or recovered from COVID-19. The repertoires were released in a freely available public database intended as a resource for research on the immune response to SARS-CoV-2. Samples were obtained from the ongoing ImmuneRACE study (first 160 participants) and from over a thousand subjects provided by 6 global collaborators. The sample metadata nearly always contained a de-identified subject ID, COVID-19 status, age in years and sex. HLA class I and class II types, where available, came from metadata supplied by the sample provider rather than from assay-based typing. Broad study findings and their caveats: The quantity of clinical and demographic metadata differed by source and by participant and was supplied without curation.

TCRbeta CDR3 regions were amplified from genomic DNA using the immunoSEQ Assay, a bias-controlled multiplex PCR. For the original study's pipeline: Within the assay, amplification of reference gene primers was used to estimate how many nucleated cells each sample contained. To quantify the absolute abundance of each unique TCRbeta CDR3 rearrangement, sequence reads were collapsed and filtered. For each sample, productive Simpson clonality was calculated as the square root of Simpson's diversity index over productive rearrangements. What TCRdb holds here is the immuneACCESS table cut down to in-frame rearrangements. Part of the clones is not present; checked against another copy, under half of the missing clones reflect an unresolved V gene, and the others are unexplained. Clone size and the V and J calls come from that table; the DNA yielded D and trimming. Recorded for this sample are 150,000 to 200,000 clones; about four fifths of them occurred a single time. Roughly 9.6% of the sample comes from the top ten.

Whole blood was collected in K2EDTA tubes by collaborating institutions according to the institutions' own protocols. For TCRbeta analysis, collaborator samples were shipped as frozen whole blood, as isolated PBMCs, or as DNA extracted from either sample type. The specimen sequenced was peripheral blood. The sequence joins TRBV6-1 to TRBJ1-4; TRBD1 agrees with 7 junctional bases. The source of this sequence is a man in his fifties or sixties with active or convalescent COVID-19. The CDR3 protein: CASSAGGTAINEKLFF. The DNA sequence follows: TGTGCCAGCAGTGCGGGCGGGACAGCGATTAATGAAAAACTGTTTTTT.